Given below is one T cell receptor beta chain in context. The antigen remains unidentified. The donors were members of the validation cohort comprising over a hundred subjects, separate from the roughly 600-subject first cohort. These data come from a study of cytomegalovirus exposure and HLA in healthy donors. Turning to the study itself: The 95 to 150 validation repertoires used the same platform as the 650 to 750 first-cohort repertoires, a later analysis reported.

Study-wide results and limits: The TCR clusters that emerged in the first cohort tended, a later analysis found, to co-occur in the 120 or so validation repertoires. According to reports, the classifier identified cytomegalovirus status with high specificity and sensitivity.

Profiled with immunoSEQ multiplex PCR; TCRdb holds only in-frame clones, not every one. The table includes roughly 140,000 clones, about 88% detected once. This sequence originates from a young man in good health and CMV-seropositive. Sequences were obtained from PBMCs.

DNA for the CDR3: TGTGCCAGCAGGGGCGGACAGGGTAAAGCTTTCTTT. Amino acids: CASRGGQGKAFF. This chain links TRBV6-1 with TRBJ1-1, with 8 bases matching TRBD1. Trimming removed 6 bases from V and 9 bases from J; junction bases left unmatched: 6. Germline CDR1 and CDR2: MNHNS and SASEGT. The CDR3 consists of 12 residues.